A single sample is the source of the 9 T cell receptor beta chains below, sequenced in a study of T cell responses to AZD1222 COVID-19 vaccine. Sequencing used immunoSEQ multiplex PCR; TCRdb keeps in-frame clones, though not all of them. Among 100,000 to 150,000 clones listed, approximately 91% were seen once. The material sequenced was peripheral blood, taken 28 days after the second AZD1222 dose. The receptors come from an adult who received the AZD1222 COVID-19 vaccine.

This chain links TRBV5-1 with TRBJ2-3; TRBD2 agrees at 9 bases. This CDR3 spans 18 amino acids. The germline gives CDR1 SGHRS, CDR2 YFSETQ. With V trimmed by 0 bases and J by 6 bases, 14 bases remained unmatched. This CDR3 reads CASSLGASSGKSRDTQYF. CDR3 bases: TGCGCCAGCAGCTTGGGGGCGTCTAGCGGGAAATCGAGGGATACGCAGTATTTT.

Note on this clone: A junction end diverges from the germline sequence, so it may reflect a read error. The genes are TRBV7-7 and TRBJ2-6; possible D gene TRBD2, 5 bases. Germline V lookup: CDR1 SSHAT, CDR2 FNYEAQ (reference sequence). CDR3 length: 14 residues. This chain's CDR3 is CASSWTAGANVLTF. The CDR3 nucleotides read TGTGCTAGCAGCTGGACTGCCGGGGCCAACGTCCTGACTTTC. Full variable domain (outside the CDR3, taken from reference TRBV7-7 and TRBJ2-6): GAGVSQSPRYKVTKRGQDVTLRCDPISSHATLYWYQQALGQGPEFLTYFNYEAQPDKSGLPSDRFSAERPEGSISTLTIQRTEQRDSAMYRCASSWTAGANVLTFGAGSRLTVL.

This clone has just one count. The chain couples TRBV19 to TRBJ2-7; 7 bases match TRBD1. The CDR3 length is 16 residues. Germline CDR1 is LNHDA and CDR2 is SQIVND (reference sequence). V lost 5 bases, J lost 3 bases, and 13 bases stayed unmatched. The CDR3 sequence: CASSVTGVREIYEQYF. CDR3 bases: TGTGCCAGTAGTGTCACAGGGGTCCGGGAAATCTACGAGCAGTACTTC.

This clone was detected only once. V and J are TRBV5-5 and TRBJ2-7; no definite D call. In germline, CDR1 is SGHKS, CDR2 YYEKEE (reference sequence). V lost 0 bases and J lost 5, with 6 bases in between. CDR3 length equals 12 residues. CDR3: CASSLAMNEQYF. Written as DNA, the CDR3 is TGTGCCAGCAGCTTGGCTATGAACGAGCAGTACTTC.

This clone was seen a handful of times. The V and J genes are TRBV21-1 and TRBJ1-1; the table gives TRBD1 as D, unverified against the DNA. TRBV21-1 is described as a pseudogene. CDR3 size: 16 residues. The chain's CDR3 is CASSLAGGQGETEAFF. In nucleotides, the CDR3 is TGTGCCAGCAGCCTCGCCGGGGGACAGGGGGAAACTGAAGCTTTCTTT.

This clone was detected once. The gene calls are TRBV3-1 (or the pseudogene TRBV3-2) and TRBJ2-7; no firm D call. Per germline, CDR1 LGHDT and CDR2 YNNKEL (reference sequence). V dropped 1 base and J dropped 1 base, with 8 bases sitting between them. The CDR3 covers 14 residues. The CDR3 loop is CASSQVDGSYEQYF. In DNA, the CDR3 is TGTGCCAGCAGCCAAGTGGACGGATCCTACGAGCAGTACTTC.

The chain couples TRBV24-1 to TRBJ2-7; TRBD1 might be the D (6 bases). Germline V CDR1 and CDR2: KGHDR, SFDVKD. Deletions cut 3 bases from V and 6 bases from J, with 14 bases between. The CDR3 loop spans 14 amino acids. CDR3 sequence reads: CATSDPLRGREQYF. CDR3 nucleotide sequence: TGTGCCACCAGTGATCCACTCAGGGGACGCGAGCAGTACTTC.

The chain is built from TRBV18 and TRBJ1-4; TRBD1 matches at 7 bases. Germline V gene sequence: CDR1 KGHSH, CDR2 LQKENI. Trimming took 3 bases from V and 3 from J; bases not matched to a gene: 7. The CDR3 spans 16 residues. CDR3: CASSPGRQGANEKLFF. Here the CDR3 DNA reads TGTGCCAGCTCACCGGGTAGACAGGGTGCTAATGAAAAACTGTTTTTT.

The CDR3 protein is CATSRGTLAGGPSEQFF. CDR3 in DNA: TGTGCCACCAGCAGGGGTACACTAGCGGGAGGGCCCAGTGAGCAGTTCTTC. The gene calls are TRBV15 and TRBJ2-1, with 13 bases that match TRBD2. CDR1 is LNHNV and CDR2 is YYDKDF in the germline V gene (reference sequence). With V trimmed by 3 bases and J by 9 bases, 11 bases remained unmatched. The CDR3 extends over 17 amino acids.